This TCR beta chain was identified during a study of blood T cells in healthy people across ages. Study results and caveats: Unknown CMV status may confound age-related changes in expanded clones.

A sample-barcoded 5' primer and a J-beta primer mix were used in a second PCR of roughly 7 to 11 cycles. TCRdb independently ran MiXCR on the 5' RACE reads; one entry per CDR3 protein. The sample consists of about a million distinct CDR3 sequences, about 53% of them appearing once. Turning to this clonotype: Its antigen is undetermined.

The CDR3 extends over 12 amino acids. Germline V gives CDR1 LNHNV, CDR2 YYDKDF (reference sequence). The chain is built from TRBV15 and TRBJ2-5; D gene unclear. The end of the DNA fits TRBJ2-7 better, so the J call may be wrong. Sequences were obtained from blood. The TCR comes from a woman in her fifties or sixties in good health. The CDR3 nucleotides read TGTGCCACCAGCAGAGATACGGGCGAGCAGTACTTC. Protein product: CATSRDTGEQYF.